Shown below are 16 T cell receptor beta chains from a single sample sequenced in a study of cytomegalovirus exposure and HLA in healthy donors. 13 Jbeta primers and 60 Vbeta primers were used for the PCR. Clones were read by immunoSEQ multiplex PCR, and TCRdb kept only the in-frame ones, dropping some. The sample yields about 120,000 clones, around two thirds seen once. The source material was PBMCs. The receptors originated from a middle-aged woman in good health and CMV-seropositive.

The chain links TRBV6-1 to TRBJ1-2; no firm D call. The CDR3 runs 15 residues. Germline CDR1 MNHNS, CDR2 SASEGT. V shed 0 bases and J shed 1 base, with 9 bases lying between them. Here the CDR3 DNA reads TGTGCCAGCAGTGAAGCGTACTGGAGTAACTATGGCTACACCTTC. Translation: CASSEAYWSNYGYTF.

The chain joins TRBV27 to TRBJ2-2; a weak D match, TRBD2 (5 bases). Germline values: CDR1 MNHEY, CDR2 SMNVEV (reference sequence). The CDR3 has 13 residues. The V end was cut by 11 bases, the J end by 1 base, with 11 bases between. The CDR3 DNA is TGTGCCTCCTCGGGGAAGAACACCGGGGAGCTGTTTTTT. Amino acid sequence: CASSGKNTGELFF.

The V gene is TRBV30, the J gene TRBJ1-6; TRBD1 matches 7 bases. The trim removed 4 bases at V and 7 bases at J, leaving 7 bases unmatched. This CDR3 has 14 residues. Germline V gene sequence: CDR1 GTSNPN, CDR2 SVGIG (reference sequence). In DNA form, the CDR3 reads TGTGCCTGGAAAGGAGGACAGGAAAATTCACCCCTCCACTTT. Encoded protein: CAWKGGQENSPLHF.

This chain connects TRBV6-5 to TRBJ1-1; 7 bases match TRBD1. Looked up from germline, CDR1 is MNHEY and CDR2 is SVGAGI. The CDR3 length is 15 residues. With 6 bases clipped from V and 4 bases from J, the junction kept 11 bases outside the gene matches. The DNA for the CDR3 is TGTGCCAGCAGGGCACAAAGGACAGGATCCACTGAAGCTTTCTTT. This sequence encodes CASRAQRTGSTEAFF.

This chain connects TRBV27 to TRBJ1-1; a possible D gene is TRBD1 (5 bases). This CDR3 contains 14 residues. Germline V gene data show CDR1 as MNHEY and CDR2 as SMNVEV (reference sequence). V was cut by 1 base and J by 1 base, with 7 bases left in between. The CDR3 DNA reads TGTGCCAGCAGTTTATTGGGGCAGAACACTGAAGCTTTCTTT. The encoded protein is CASSLLGQNTEAFF.

The chain employs TRBV2 and TRBJ2-5; TRBD2 matches 9 bases. From germline, CDR1 is SNHLY and CDR2 FYNNEI. The CDR3 contains 14 residues. J gave up 1 base and V 7 bases, and 4 bases lay outside the gene matches. CDR3 sequence (DNA): TGTGCCAGCAACTTGCGGGGGGGCCAAGAGACCCAGTACTTC. Encoded protein: CASNLRGGQETQYF.

This chain uses TRBV6-1 with TRBJ2-1, with TRBD2 matching 10 bases. V lost 4 bases, J lost 10 bases, and 10 bases stayed unmatched. CDR1 MNHNS and CDR2 SASEGT come from the germline V gene. This CDR3 spans 15 amino acids. CDR3 region: CASSGTSGLGEEQFF. CDR3 DNA sequence: TGTGCCAGCAGTGGGACTAGCGGCTTAGGAGAGGAGCAGTTCTTC.

The rearrangement links TRBV11-2 to TRBJ2-5; 7 bases map to TRBD1. Germline trimming cut 5 bases from V and 1 base from J; bases unmatched to any gene: 4. In germline, CDR1 is SGHAT, CDR2 FQNNGV. The CDR3 spans 14 residues. In DNA form, the CDR3 reads TGTGCCAGCAGCCCAAGACAGGGCCAAGAGACCCAGTACTTC. Translating gives CASSPRQGQETQYF.

The J gene is TRBJ2-1, the V gene TRBV2; D may be TRBD1 (6 bases). Germline loops: CDR1 SNHLY, CDR2 FYNNEI. The length of the CDR3 is 12 residues. The ends were cut back, 7 bases at V and 12 bases at J, with 16 bases in the middle. CDR3 coding DNA: TGTGCCAGCAACTTGGACGTAGGGGGGCAGTTCTTC. Translation: CASNLDVGGQFF.

This CDR3 reads CASSPLRNTEAFF. The CDR3 DNA follows: TGTGCCAGCTCACCGTTGAGGAACACTGAAGCTTTCTTT. J is TRBJ1-1 and V is TRBV18; D is unresolved. V was pared by 3 bases and J by 1 base, with 6 bases between. Germline-derived CDR1 and CDR2 are KGHSH and LQKENI. The CDR3 loop spans 13 amino acids.

J is TRBJ1-5 and V is TRBV5-1; tentative D call: TRBD1 (6 bases). The V end lost 3 bases, the J end lost 4 bases, and 11 bases lay between the germline ends. The CDR3 is 14 residues long. The germline gives CDR1 SGHRS, CDR2 YFSETQ. The chain's CDR3 is CASSSGQPNQPQHF. The CDR3 DNA is TGCGCCAGCAGCTCCGGACAGCCGAATCAGCCCCAGCATTTT.

V usage is TRBV29-1 and J usage is TRBJ2-2; 10 positions match TRBD2. With V trimmed by 7 bases and J by 2 bases, 4 bases remained unmatched. The germline gives CDR1 SQVTM, CDR2 ANQGSEA. This CDR3 is 14 amino acids long. The chain's CDR3 is CSARLAGNTGELFF. In nucleotides, the CDR3 is TGCAGCGCCCGACTAGCGGGCAACACCGGGGAGCTGTTTTTT.

This clone has just a few counts. This chain links TRBV13 with TRBJ1-2, with 9 bases that match TRBD1. Looked up from germline, CDR1 is PRHDT and CDR2 is FYEKMQ (reference sequence). The J segment lost 3 bases and the V segment lost 0 bases, leaving 5 bases of the junction unmatched. The CDR3 totals 16 residues. The CDR3 DNA is TGTGCCAGCAGCTTAGGAAAGGGACAGGGCGACTATGGCTACACCTTC. Its protein is CASSLGKGQGDYGYTF.

The rearrangement links TRBV28 to TRBJ2-7; a weak D match, TRBD1 (5 bases). Trimming removed 5 bases at V and 4 bases at J, with 15 bases between. Germline assignment: CDR1 MDHEN and CDR2 SYDVKM. CDR3 size: 14 residues. Here the CDR3 DNA reads TGTGCCAGCAGTCCCCCCAGGGTTGGGTACGAGCAGTACTTC. Its translation: CASSPPRVGYEQYF. The full variable domain, rest sourced from reference TRBV28 and TRBJ2-7, is DVKVTQSSRYLVKRTGEKVFLECVQDMDHENMFWYRQDPGLGLRLIYFSYDVKMKEKGDIPEGYSVSREKKERFSLILESASTNQTSMYLCASSPPRVGYEQYFGPGTRLTVT.

CDR3 protein: CASKGQYVTEAFF. CDR3 DNA: TGTGCCAGCAAGGGACAGTATGTGACTGAAGCTTTCTTT. The genes are TRBV6-1 and TRBJ1-1, with 7 bases fitting TRBD1. This CDR3 region has 13 residues. The germline gives CDR1 MNHNS, CDR2 SASEGT. Trimming cost V 7 bases and J 5 bases; bases outside gene matches: 7.

The chain recombines TRBV7-9 with TRBJ2-3; D possibly corresponds to TRBD2 (6 bases). V lost 0 bases, J lost 4 bases, and 11 bases lay in between. Germline CDR1 and CDR2: SEHNR and FQNEAQ (reference sequence). This CDR3 is built from 15 residues. In nucleotides, the CDR3 is TGTGCCAGCAGCTTAGCGCCCGCGGGACCAGATACGCAGTATTTT. Translation gives CASSLAPAGPDTQYF.